Listed below are T cell receptor beta chains from one sample, sequenced in a study of T cell responses to AZD1222 COVID-19 vaccine. The method was immunoSEQ multiplex PCR; TCRdb's version includes in-frame clones alone and lacks a portion of them. The data contain about 96,000 clones, roughly nine tenths of them seen just once; the ten biggest clones take up 1.6%. Sequencing used peripheral blood, obtained on day 0 of AZD1222 vaccination. All receptors derive from an adult in good health. Each CDR3 is given without its conserved first and last residue. The listing skips clone size in some rows; elsewhere it reads once, few, many or a size class.

V	J	size	CDR3
TRBV3-1/TRBV3-2	TRBJ1-1	.	ASSPPSENTEAF
TRBV7-9	TRBJ1-1	.	ASSLVNRGVRTEAF
TRBV7-9	TRBJ1-3	.	ASSRRDTSGNTIY
TRBV3-1/TRBV3-2	TRBJ2-7	.	ASSQDGRIYEQY
TRBV13	TRBJ2-2	.	ASSLALAEHTGELF
TRBV5-6	TRBJ1-1	once	ASSPFLDRGHPEAF
TRBV6-5	TRBJ1-4	few	ASKTNEKLF
TRBV11-3	TRBJ2-3	.	ASSLGRTGETQY
TRBV4-1	TRBJ2-1	.	ASSRGTSDEQF
TRBV16	TRBJ2-3	.	ASSQDPRSQY
TRBV19	TRBJ2-2	once	ASSEAAGELF
TRBV19	TRBJ2-7	once	ASSPGGGLHEQY
TRBV3-1/TRBV3-2	TRBJ1-2	.	ASSQVGDGYT
TRBV5-6	TRBJ2-3	.	ASSRYSGGRTDTQY
TRBV3-1/TRBV3-2	TRBJ1-6	.	ASSPPTGGNSPLH
TRBV7-9	TRBJ1-6	.	ASSSRGSYNSPLH
TRBV29-1	TRBJ1-1	.	SVEHPGQVWNTEAF
TRBV7-3	TRBJ1-1	.	ASSYAGGPMNTEAF
TRBV6-1	TRBJ1-5	few	ASSEADTNQPQH
TRBV5-5	TRBJ1-3	.	ASSWGISGNTIY
TRBV12-3/TRBV12-4	TRBJ1-1	once	ASSKNRATEAF
TRBV11-1	TRBJ1-2	.	ASSLTGYGYT
TRBV7-2	TRBJ2-7	.	ASSRGFGTPSEQY
TRBV4-3	TRBJ2-1	.	ASSQRIGQENEQF
TRBV19	TRBJ1-2	.	ASRAPGLAYGYT
TRBV4-1	TRBJ2-1	.	ASSQDRKSTDNEQF
TRBV5-1	TRBJ1-3	.	ASSPGGISGNTIY